What follows are 14 T cell receptor beta chains derived from one specimen sequenced in a study of blood T cell repertoires in COVID-19. TCRdb's copy holds only in-frame clones and misses some; the assay was immunoSEQ multiplex PCR. The table lists about 160,000 clones, roughly 84% of them singletons. Sequencing was done on a sample of peripheral blood. The source is a man aged 80 or over with COVID-19, enrolled during active disease.

This chain joins TRBV28 and TRBJ1-2; 8 nucleotides agree with TRBD1. The J segment lost 3 bases and the V segment lost 3 bases, leaving 3 bases of the junction unmatched. Germline values: CDR1 MDHEN, CDR2 SYDVKM. The CDR3 contains 14 residues. CDR3 protein: CASSLTGAHYGYTF. The CDR3, as DNA: TGTGCCAGCAGTTTGACAGGGGCCCACTATGGCTACACCTTC.

This sequence joins TRBV5-1 and TRBJ2-1, with D possibly being TRBD2 (5 bases). The V end lost 0 bases, the J end lost 2 bases, and 6 bases lay between the germline ends. The CDR3 spans 14 residues. CDR1 is SGHRS and CDR2 is YFSETQ in the germline V gene. The CDR3 nucleotides read TGCGCCAGCAGCTTGGACGGGACCTACAATGAGCAGTTCTTC. This codes for CASSLDGTYNEQFF.

J is TRBJ2-7 and V is TRBV9; 13 positions agree with TRBD2. Trimming at V came to 3 bases and at J to 2 bases, leaving 5 bases not matched to a gene. This CDR3 spans 16 amino acids. Germline CDR1 and CDR2: SGDLS and YYNGEE. The CDR3 sequence: CASSETGTSGAYEQYF. The CDR3 DNA is TGTGCCAGCAGCGAGACCGGGACTAGCGGGGCCTACGAGCAGTACTTC.

The V gene is TRBV6-1, the J gene TRBJ1-5; D is perhaps TRBD1 (5 bases). V was clipped by 0 bases and J by 5 bases, with 11 bases between them. Germline V gives CDR1 MNHNS, CDR2 SASEGT. The length of the CDR3 is 15 residues. CDR3 amino acids: CASSEAGGDDQPQHF. CDR3 bases: TGTGCCAGCAGTGAAGCTGGGGGGGACGATCAGCCCCAGCATTTT.

The chain uses TRBV6-5 and TRBJ1-1, with no clear D. There are 13 residues in the CDR3. CDR1 MNHEY and CDR2 SVGAGI come from the germline V gene. V lost 5 bases and J 0 bases, leaving 7 bases between the germline ends. CDR3 in amino acids: CASSTLMNTEAFF. The CDR3 DNA is TGTGCCAGCAGTACCCTAATGAACACTGAAGCTTTCTTT.

The V call is TRBV4-1, the J call TRBJ2-7, with a possible D match to TRBD1 (5 bases). The CDR3 consists of 14 residues. V lost 4 bases to trimming and J lost 2 bases, with 12 bases between them. The germline V gene has CDR1 MGHRA and CDR2 YSYEKL. The CDR3 DNA sequence: TGCGCCAGCAGCCGACACAGGAAACCCTACGAGCAGTACTTC. Amino acid sequence: CASSRHRKPYEQYF.

The chain is built from TRBV28 and TRBJ1-6, with D unresolved. The CDR3 totals 15 residues. The V end was cut by 2 bases, the J end by 10 bases, with 15 bases between. Germline CDR1 reads MDHEN; CDR2 reads SYDVKM. The CDR3 region has the DNA TGTGCCAGCAGTTTAACCGCAGGTAGAAGGTCACCCCTCCACTTT. Amino acids: CASSLTAGRRSPLHF.

The chain has TRBV20-1 and TRBJ1-2; D not certain. This CDR3 has 10 amino acids. V was pared by 1 base and J by 8 bases, with 5 bases between. Germline V gives CDR1 DFQATT, CDR2 SNEGSKA (reference sequence). CDR3 residues: CSARGAGYTF. In nucleotides, the CDR3 is TGCAGTGCTAGAGGAGCGGGCTACACCTTC.

The chain combines TRBV9 with TRBJ2-1; D perhaps matches TRBD1 (5 bases). Germline loops: CDR1 SGDLS, CDR2 YYNGEE. V was cut by 3 bases and J by 8 bases, with 18 bases left in between. The CDR3 covers 15 residues. CDR3 region: CASSATSGQGDEQFF. In DNA, the CDR3 is TGTGCCAGCAGCGCCACGTCGGGCCAGGGCGATGAGCAGTTCTTC.

This clone has just one count. V is TRBV5-1 and J is TRBJ1-6; perhaps TRBD1 as D (6 bases). CDR3 length equals 14 residues. Germline CDR1 reads SGHRS; CDR2 reads YFSETQ. Trimming shortened V by 2 bases and J by 7 bases, and 10 bases separated the two germline ends. The DNA for the CDR3 is TGCGCCAGCAGCTTAGGGACACCGAATTCACCCCTCCACTTT. It specifies CASSLGTPNSPLHF.

This clone has only one observation. J is TRBJ1-2 and V is TRBV7-8, with TRBD1 matching over 8 bases. Trimming cost V 8 bases and J 0 bases; bases outside gene matches: 11. The CDR3 extends over 16 amino acids. From germline, CDR1 is SGHVS and CDR2 FQNEAQ. The CDR3 is CASSKGTGYSNYGYTF. The CDR3 region has the DNA TGTGCCAGCTCCAAGGGGACAGGATACTCTAACTATGGCTACACCTTC.

This chain connects TRBV5-5 to TRBJ2-6; no definite D call. Germline assignment: CDR1 SGHKS and CDR2 YYEKEE (reference sequence). The CDR3 totals 17 residues. The germline V and J ends were trimmed by 0 bases and 0 bases, with 10 bases remaining between them. The CDR3 region has the DNA TGTGCCAGCAGCTTGGAGCAAGTCTTCTCTGGGGCCAACGTCCTGACTTTC. Its translation: CASSLEQVFSGANVLTF.

The CDR3 loop reads CASSQLAGEAFF. The DNA for the CDR3 is TGTGCCAGCAGCCAACTCGCAGGGGAGGCTTTCTTT. The V and J genes are TRBV3-1 (or the pseudogene TRBV3-2) and TRBJ1-1, with D possibly matching TRBD1 (6 bases). The germline CDR1 and CDR2 sequences are LGHDT and YNNKEL (reference sequence). CDR3 length equals 12 residues. Trimming left V 2 bases short and J 11 bases short, with 12 bases between.

The genes are TRBV3-1 (or the pseudogene TRBV3-2) and TRBJ2-3; D possibly corresponds to TRBD1 (6 bases). Germline values: CDR1 LGHDT, CDR2 YNNKEL (reference sequence). V was shortened by 3 bases and J by 3 bases, with 13 bases between the two germline ends. This CDR3 region has 15 residues. The CDR3 loop reads CASSHPGVVTDTQYF. The CDR3 nucleotides read TGTGCCAGCAGCCACCCAGGGGTGGTTACAGATACGCAGTATTTT.